This is a list of T cell receptor beta chains from one sample in a study of blood T cell repertoires in COVID-19. TCRdb's table, derived via immunoSEQ multiplex PCR, lists solely in-frame clones and lacks some. Of approximately 200,000 clones listed, roughly three quarters were seen once; the top ten hold 12%. Source material: peripheral blood. Every receptor here comes from a woman of 80 years or more with COVID-19, enrolled during active disease. Both conserved end residues are part of each CDR3. Size is stated for part of the rows, as once, few or many counts, or as a class when the clone is expanded.

TRBV28	-	CASSRGTANEKLFF
TRBV2	-	CASSAGQGTTYEQYF
TRBV5-1	-	CASSLGPGNSYNEQFF
TRBV6-6	once	CASSMGGGISSYEQYF
TRBV6-5	few	CASNPTGEIGTFF
TRBV19	-	CASSTPLGRPFF
TRBV5-1	-	CASSLEDRGLDEQYF
TRBV2	-	CASSARFSGNTIYF
TRBV2	-	CASSERWYEQYF
TRBV7-2	-	CASSLAGQVIGYTF
TRBV3-1/TRBV3-2	-	CASSQVRDRFSPQNYEQYF
TRBV23-1	-	CASSQSEGGTEAFF
TRBV5-1	-	CASSLEGGTSTDTQYF
TRBV5-1	few	CASTGTGYEQYF
TRBV5-1	few	CASSLESGQLAYEQYF
TRBV2	-	CASSAYRGPGTDTQYF
TRBV10-2	-	CASGGLVGFGNQPQHF
TRBV7-6	-	CASSTPLRGRNTGELFF
TRBV29-1	few	CSVNQGADYGYTF
TRBV9	-	CASSVESGRETQYF
TRBV18	-	CASSLVPEVNYGYTF
TRBV19	-	CASSIGAGGPYNEQFF
TRBV13	-	CASSGTKGPDTQYF
TRBV5-1	few	CASSLDPGVSTDTQYF
TRBV5-1	-	CASSLDSGGNNEQFF
TRBV4-3	-	CASSHREGYGYTF
TRBV27	-	CASSLGQGGRTEAFF
TRBV27	-	CASSSATGVSGYTF